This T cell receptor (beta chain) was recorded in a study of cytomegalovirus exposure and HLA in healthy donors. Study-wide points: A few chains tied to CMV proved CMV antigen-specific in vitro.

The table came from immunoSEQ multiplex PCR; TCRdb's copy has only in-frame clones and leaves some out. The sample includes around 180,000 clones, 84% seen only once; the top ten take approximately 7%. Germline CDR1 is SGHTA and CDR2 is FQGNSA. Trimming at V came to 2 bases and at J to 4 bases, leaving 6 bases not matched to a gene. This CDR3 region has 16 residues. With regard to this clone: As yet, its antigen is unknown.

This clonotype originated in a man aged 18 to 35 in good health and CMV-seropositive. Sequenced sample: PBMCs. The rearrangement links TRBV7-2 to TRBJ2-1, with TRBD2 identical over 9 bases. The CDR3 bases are TGTGCCAGCAGCTTATTTAGCGGGAGTTCTTACAATGAGCAGTTCTTC. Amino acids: CASSLFSGSSYNEQFF.